These 6 T cell receptor beta chains came from one sample sequenced in a study of blood T cell repertoires in COVID-19. The assay was immunoSEQ multiplex PCR, and TCRdb's table has in-frame clones only and misses some. The profile shows 65,000 to 80,000 clones, roughly nine tenths of them singletons. Input material: peripheral blood. The origin of the receptors is a human donor in a cohort sampled during active COVID-19.

This clone showed up just a few times. The chain couples TRBV5-1 to TRBJ2-2; possible D gene TRBD2, 5 bases. CDR3 length: 16 amino acids. The ends were cut back, 0 bases at V and 0 bases at J, with 9 bases in the middle. Germline V lookup: CDR1 SGHRS, CDR2 YFSETQ. The CDR3 DNA reads as TGCGCCAGCAGCTTGGGGACTGGCGCGAACACCGGGGAGCTGTTTTTT. Translated, it gives CASSLGTGANTGELFF.

The chain uses TRBV4-1 and TRBJ2-1, with TRBD2 matching over 13 bases. This CDR3 has 19 residues. Germline CDR1 reads MGHRA; CDR2 reads YSYEKL. After removal of 0 bases from V and 7 bases from J, the junction contained 12 bases not matched to a gene. This chain's CDR3 is CASSQETGTSGIPWNEQFF. For the CDR3, the DNA is TGCGCCAGCAGCCAAGAGACCGGGACTAGCGGGATTCCGTGGAATGAGCAGTTCTTC.

This chain connects TRBV5-1 to TRBJ2-1; 10 positions agree with TRBD1. With V trimmed by 1 base and J by 5 bases, 9 bases remained unmatched. Germline CDR1 SGHRS, CDR2 YFSETQ. The CDR3 runs 17 residues. The CDR3 DNA is TGCGCCAGCAGCTTGCAGGGTGGGACAGGGGCGAACAATGAGCAGTTCTTC. Translating it yields CASSLQGGTGANNEQFF.

The J gene is TRBJ1-2, the V gene TRBV4-3; D uncertain. Germline lookup yields CDR1 LGHNA and CDR2 YSLEER. CDR3 length equals 14 residues. Trimming removed 1 base from V and 4 bases from J, with 10 bases in between. The CDR3: CASSQGSGSYGYTF. The DNA for the CDR3 is TGCGCCAGCAGCCAAGGGTCAGGCTCCTATGGCTACACCTTC.

The chain has TRBV6-8 and TRBJ2-2; D is possibly TRBD1 (6 bases). There are 18 residues in the CDR3. In germline, CDR1 is MNHGY, CDR2 SAAAGT. Trimming stripped 7 bases from V and 2 bases from J, with 23 bases between. The CDR3 DNA reads as TGTGCCAGCACCAAACCCCGAAGGACAGCGGTAAACACCGGGGAGCTGTTTTTT. Amino acids: CASTKPRRTAVNTGELFF.

This clone was seen more than once but under ten times. The CDR3 reads CASSAIDSKGGYEQYF. In DNA, the CDR3 is TGTGCCAGCAGCGCAATCGACAGTAAGGGAGGCTACGAGCAGTACTTC. This chain joins TRBV7-9 and TRBJ2-7, with D perhaps matching TRBD2 (6 bases). V was cut by 5 bases and J by 3 bases, with 20 bases left in between. The CDR3 consists of 16 residues. Germline V gives CDR1 SEHNR, CDR2 FQNEAQ (reference sequence).